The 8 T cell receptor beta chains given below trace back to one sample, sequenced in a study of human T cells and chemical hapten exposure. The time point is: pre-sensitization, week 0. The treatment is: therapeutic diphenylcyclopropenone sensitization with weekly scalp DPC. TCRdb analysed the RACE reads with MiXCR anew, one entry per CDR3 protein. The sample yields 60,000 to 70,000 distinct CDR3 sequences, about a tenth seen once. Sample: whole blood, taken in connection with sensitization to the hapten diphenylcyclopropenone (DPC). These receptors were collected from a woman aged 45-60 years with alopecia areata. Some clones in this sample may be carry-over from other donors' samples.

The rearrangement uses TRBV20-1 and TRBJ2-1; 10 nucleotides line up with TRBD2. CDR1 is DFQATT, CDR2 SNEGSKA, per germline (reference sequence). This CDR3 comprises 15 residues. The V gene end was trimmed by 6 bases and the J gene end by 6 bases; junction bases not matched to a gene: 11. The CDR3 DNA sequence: TGCAGTGCCCAGAAACTCGGGACTAGCGCCAATGAGCAGTTCTTC. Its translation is CSAQKLGTSANEQFF.

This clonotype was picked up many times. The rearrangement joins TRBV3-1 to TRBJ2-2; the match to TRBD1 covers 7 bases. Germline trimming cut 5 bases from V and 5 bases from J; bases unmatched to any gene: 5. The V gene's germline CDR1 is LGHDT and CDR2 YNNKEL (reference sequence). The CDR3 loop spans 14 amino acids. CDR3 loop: CASSARQGTGELFF. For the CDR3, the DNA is TGTGCCAGCAGCGCTAGACAGGGTACCGGGGAGCTGTTTTTT.

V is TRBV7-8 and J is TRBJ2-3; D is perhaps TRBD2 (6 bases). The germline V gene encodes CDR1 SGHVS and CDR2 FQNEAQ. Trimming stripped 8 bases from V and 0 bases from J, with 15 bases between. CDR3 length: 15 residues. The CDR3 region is CASGAWRGSTDTQYF. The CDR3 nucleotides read TGTGCCAGCGGTGCTTGGCGGGGCAGCACAGATACGCAGTATTTT.

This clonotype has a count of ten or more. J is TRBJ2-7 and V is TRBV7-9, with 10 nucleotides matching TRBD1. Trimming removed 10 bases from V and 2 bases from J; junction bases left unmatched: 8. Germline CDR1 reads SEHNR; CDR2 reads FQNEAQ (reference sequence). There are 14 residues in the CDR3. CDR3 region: CATVPGQGPYEQYF. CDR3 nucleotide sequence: TGTGCCACAGTACCGGGACAGGGGCCCTACGAGCAGTACTTC.

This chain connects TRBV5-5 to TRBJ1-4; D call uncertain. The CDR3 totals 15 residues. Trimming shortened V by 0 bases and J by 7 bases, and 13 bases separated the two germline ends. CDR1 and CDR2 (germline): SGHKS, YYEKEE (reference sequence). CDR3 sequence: CASSLAGTEIEKLFF. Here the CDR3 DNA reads TGTGCCAGCAGCTTGGCAGGTACGGAGATTGAAAAACTGTTTTTT.

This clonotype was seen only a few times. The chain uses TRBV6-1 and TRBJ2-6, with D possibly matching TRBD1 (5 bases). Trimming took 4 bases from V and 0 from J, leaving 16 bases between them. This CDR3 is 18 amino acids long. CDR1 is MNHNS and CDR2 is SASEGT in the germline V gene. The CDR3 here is CASSAYATVGSGANVLTF. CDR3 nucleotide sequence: TGTGCCAGCAGTGCGTACGCGACAGTGGGCTCTGGGGCCAACGTCCTGACTTTC.

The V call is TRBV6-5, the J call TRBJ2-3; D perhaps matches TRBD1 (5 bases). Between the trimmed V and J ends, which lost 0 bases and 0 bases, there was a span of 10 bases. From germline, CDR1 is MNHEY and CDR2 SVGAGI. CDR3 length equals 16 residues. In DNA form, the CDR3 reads TGTGCCAGCAGTTACTCTGGGGCCCTTAGCACAGATACGCAGTATTTT. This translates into CASSYSGALSTDTQYF.

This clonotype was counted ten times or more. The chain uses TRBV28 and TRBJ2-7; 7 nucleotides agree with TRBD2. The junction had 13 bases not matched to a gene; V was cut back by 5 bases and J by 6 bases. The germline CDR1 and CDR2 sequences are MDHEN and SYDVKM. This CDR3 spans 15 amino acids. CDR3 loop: CASSPGGSGLTEQYF. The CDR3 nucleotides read TGTGCCAGCAGTCCGGGGGGTAGCGGGCTCACCGAGCAGTACTTC.